This T cell receptor (beta chain) was sequenced during a study of lymphopenia after photon versus proton radiotherapy. Repertoires were generated with immunoSEQ multiplex PCR, while TCRdb's copy carries only in-frame clones and drops some. The table shows approximately 16,000 clones, with 80% to 90% occurring only once. Of note for this clone: Its target is unknown.

Study-wide results and caveats: Authors raise, but do not show, better survival with proton therapy. After lymphocyte nadir, photon-treated repertoires showed oligoclonal expansion, especially CD8+ Temra.

The source material was peripheral blood, sampled from a patient treated with proton-based radiotherapy. This receptor was taken from an older man with pancreatic cancer.

The CDR3 DNA reads TGCAGTGCAGGGACTGGAAACACCATATATTTT. This codes for CSAGTGNTIYF. The genes are TRBV20-1 and TRBJ1-3; no reliable D call. The CDR3 is 11 amino acids. Germline assignment: CDR1 DFQATT and CDR2 SNEGSKA (reference sequence). V was clipped by 6 bases and J by 2 bases, with 5 bases between them.